These 7 T cell receptor beta chains share one sample of origin, sequenced in a study of T cell changes during pregnancy in multiple sclerosis. Assay: immunoSEQ multiplex PCR; the TCRdb copy retains only in-frame clones and omits some. The sample lists roughly 17,000 clones, more than 75% occurring once. The sample here was CD8+ T cells from peripheral blood mononuclear cells, taken after pregnancy. Source of these receptors: a female donor with multiple sclerosis, enrolled in a pregnancy study.

The V call is TRBV21-1, the J call TRBJ2-7; the table calls TRBD2, which could not be checked here. TRBV21-1 is a known pseudogene. The CDR3 is made up of 16 amino acids. The CDR3 region is CASLLAGRLPSYEQYF. DNA for the CDR3: TGTGCCAGCTTACTAGCGGGACGCCTCCCTTCCTACGAGCAGTACTTC.

V and J are TRBV11-2 and TRBJ1-2; 9 nucleotides line up with TRBD1. This CDR3 is built from 14 residues. Germline V gene data show CDR1 as SGHAT and CDR2 as FQNNGV. J lost 3 bases, V lost 6 bases, and 5 bases had no gene match. In nucleotides, the CDR3 is TGTGCCAGCAGTAATAGGGACAGGGACTATGGCTACACCTTC. Protein sequence: CASSNRDRDYGYTF.

This clone was seen just once. The chain links TRBV27 to TRBJ2-7; 7 positions match TRBD2. J was trimmed by 7 bases and V by 8 bases; bases with no gene match: 11. Germline V gene lookup returns CDR1 MNHEY and CDR2 SMNVEV (reference sequence). This CDR3 contains 13 residues. CDR3 protein: CASAFSSGGEQYF. The CDR3 DNA is TGTGCCAGCGCGTTTTCTAGCGGAGGGGAGCAGTACTTC.

The CDR3 sequence: CASNTQGGTQETQYF. The CDR3 nucleotides read TGTGCCAGCAATACACAGGGGGGCACCCAAGAGACCCAGTACTTC. The gene calls are TRBV6-1 and TRBJ2-5, with TRBD1 matching over 8 bases. CDR1 and CDR2 (germline): MNHNS, SASEGT. V trimming: 7 bases; J trimming: 1 base; junction bases outside the gene matches: 8. The CDR3 runs 15 residues.

In its sample, this clone was seen a few times. The rearrangement links TRBV5-1 to TRBJ1-1, with D possibly matching TRBD1 (6 bases). Trimming shortened V by 4 bases and J by 3 bases, and 13 bases separated the two germline ends. CDR1 is SGHRS and CDR2 is YFSETQ in the germline V gene. The CDR3 loop spans 14 amino acids. CDR3 coding DNA: TGCGCCAGCAGCGGTGGCAGGGGCGACACTGAAGCTTTCTTT. Its protein is CASSGGRGDTEAFF.

This chain links TRBV7-9 with TRBJ2-7, with TRBD1 matching over 7 bases. The germline gives CDR1 SEHNR, CDR2 FQNEAQ (reference sequence). The CDR3 spans 11 residues. V was pared by 10 bases and J by 2 bases, with 2 bases of the junction left unmatched. The CDR3 reads CATGQAYEQYF. The DNA for the CDR3 is TGTGCCACCGGACAGGCCTACGAGCAGTACTTC.

The chain joins TRBV28 to TRBJ2-3, with TRBD2 as a possible D gene (5 bases). This CDR3 is built from 16 residues. The germline V and J ends were trimmed by 8 bases and 4 bases, with 22 bases remaining between them. Germline lookup yields CDR1 MDHEN and CDR2 SYDVKM. CDR3 protein: CASQNGESGWADTQYF. DNA for the CDR3: TGTGCCAGCCAGAACGGAGAGAGCGGTTGGGCAGATACGCAGTATTTT.